Listed below are T cell receptor beta chains from one sample, sequenced in a study of CD4 T cells in relation to SARS-CoV-2 and coronaviruses. For these receptors, no antigen is known. The table came from immunoSEQ multiplex PCR; TCRdb's copy has only in-frame clones and leaves some out. The sample carries roughly 30,000 clones, 74% recorded once. The sample taken for sequencing was CD4+ T cells from PBMCs, cultured in vitro. These receptors were obtained from a human donor in good health. Each CDR3 is given with its conserved first and last residue. The D gene is left open where the match is weak. Size values are once, few and many counts, or a class for expanded clones, and some rows have none.

D gene	V gene	clone size	J gene	CDR3 DNA	CDR3 protein
.	TRBV5-4	.	TRBJ2-2	TGTGCCAGCAGCTTGGCCGGGGGATCGGGCACCGGGGAGCTGTTTTTT	CASSLAGGSGTGELFF
.	TRBV16	.	TRBJ2-1	TGTGCCAGCAGCCAGCAGGGGGGGCCGAGTAGAGAGCAGTTCTTC	CASSQQGGPSREQFF
TRBD2	TRBV6-2/TRBV6-3	.	TRBJ2-5	TGTGCCAGCAGTTACTCGTGGCGGGGGGACCTAACGGGGTGGAAGACCCAGTACTTC	CASSYSWRGDLTGWKTQYF
.	TRBV7-2	once	TRBJ1-5	TGTGCCAGCAGCTTAGGTTCTAGGAATCAGCCCCAGCATTTT	CASSLGSRNQPQHF
.	TRBV3-1/TRBV3-2	.	TRBJ2-5	TGTGCCAGCAGCCAAGATCGGAACATGAAGCAAGAGACCCAGTACTTC	CASSQDRNMKQETQYF
TRBD1	TRBV5-1	.	TRBJ1-1	TGCGCCAGCAGCCAACAGGGGGCCGCCGAAGCTTTCTTT	CASSQQGAAEAFF
TRBD2	TRBV11-1	.	TRBJ2-1	TGTGCCAGCAGCTTAGCTGCGGCGGGAGGGCAAAGGGAGCAGTTCTTC	CASSLAAAGGQREQFF
.	TRBV6-1	.	TRBJ1-5	TGTGCCAGCAGTGAAGCGCGTGTGGGGCATCAGCCCCAGCATTTT	CASSEARVGHQPQHF
.	TRBV5-1	.	TRBJ2-7	TGCGCCAGCAGCTTGTTGCAGGGGAGCTCCTACGAGCAGTACTTC	CASSLLQGSSYEQYF
TRBD1	TRBV19	.	TRBJ2-7	TGTGCCAGTAGACGGGACAGTACACACGAGCAGTACTTC	CASRRDSTHEQYF
.	TRBV9	.	TRBJ2-2	TGTGCCAGCAGTGTGCAGGGGAACACCGGGGAGCTGTTTTTT	CASSVQGNTGELFF
.	TRBV7-2	few	TRBJ1-5	TGTGCCAGCAGCTTAACAGGCTCTTCTCGGCCCCAGCATTTT	CASSLTGSSRPQHF
.	TRBV5-1	.	TRBJ2-5	TGCGCCAGCAGCTTGGAGGAAGAGACCCAGTACTTC	CASSLEEETQYF
.	TRBV5-5	.	TRBJ1-6	TGTGCCAGCAATTGGGGAGAAAATAATTCACCCCTCCACTTT	CASNWGENNSPLHF
TRBD2	TRBV7-2	.	TRBJ2-7	TGTGCCAGCAGCTTAGACCGAGGACTAGCGGGAGGGCTGGGCGAGCAGTACTTC	CASSLDRGLAGGLGEQYF
TRBD2	TRBV6-6	few	TRBJ2-1	TGTGCCAGCAGGGTGGACCCGGGAGGTGAGCAGTTCTTC	CASRVDPGGEQFF
.	TRBV6-5	.	TRBJ2-3	TGTGCCAGCACCAAAGCTGGCGCAGATACGCAGTATTTT	CASTKAGADTQYF
.	TRBV2	once	TRBJ2-1	TGTGCCAGCAGTGTCCAGGCTCTCAATGAGCAGTTCTTC	CASSVQALNEQFF
.	TRBV6-5	.	TRBJ1-1	TGTGCCACCAAGGGCATCGCTGAAGCTTTCTTT	CATKGIAEAFF
TRBD1	TRBV7-7	.	TRBJ2-2	TGTGCTAGCAGCCCGGACAGGGTCACCGGGGAGCTGTTTTTT	CASSPDRVTGELFF
TRBD1	TRBV9	.	TRBJ1-3	TGTGCCAGCAGCGGAGGAGGGACAGGGGCTGGAAACACCATATATTTT	CASSGGGTGAGNTIYF
TRBD2	TRBV7-9	.	TRBJ2-3	TGTGCCAGCAGCTCCCGTGATGCGGGGGGCTCCGCAGATACGCAGTATTTT	CASSSRDAGGSADTQYF
.	TRBV6-5	.	TRBJ2-7	TGTGCCAGCAGTTATGCCGACTCCGGAGACGAGCAGTACTTC	CASSYADSGDEQYF
.	TRBV7-2	.	TRBJ2-3	TGTGCCAGCAGGAAAGGCAGTTTGGATACGCAGTATTTT	CASRKGSLDTQYF
.	TRBV28	.	TRBJ2-5	TGTGCCAGCACCGACCTGAGGGTTTGGGAGACCCAGTACTTC	CASTDLRVWETQYF
.	TRBV11-2	.	TRBJ2-3	TGTGCCAGCAGCCTCCTGAGGGGGGAAATCACAGATACGCAGTATTTT	CASSLLRGEITDTQYF
TRBD1	TRBV9	.	TRBJ1-4	TGTGCCAGCAGCGCCGACCGGGACAGGGGAGGGATTAATGAAAAACTGTTTTTT	CASSADRDRGGINEKLFF
.	TRBV7-2	.	TRBJ1-2	TGTGCCAGCAGCTCCCAACTCGGGGTCGGCTACACCTTC	CASSSQLGVGYTF
.	TRBV19	.	TRBJ1-2	TGTGCCAGTAGTTTAGCAGGACACTATGGCTACACCTTC	CASSLAGHYGYTF
.	TRBV7-8	once	TRBJ2-7	TGTGCCAGCAGCTTATTAATAGGTTCCTACGAGCAGTACTTC	CASSLLIGSYEQYF
.	TRBV20-1	.	TRBJ1-2	TGCAGTGCTACCAATGCGGGAAGCTACACCTTC	CSATNAGSYTF
TRBD1	TRBV6-5	.	TRBJ2-5	TGTGCCACCAATTTCCCGGGACAGGCCTACTTC	CATNFPGQAYF
.	TRBV29-1	.	TRBJ1-2	TGCAGCTCCTTCCTTGGTGGCTACACCTTC	CSSFLGGYTF
.	TRBV10-2	.	TRBJ1-2	TGCGCCAGCAGTCCACTGGACAGTTATGGCTACACCTTC	CASSPLDSYGYTF
TRBD1	TRBV28	.	TRBJ1-3	TGTGCCAGCAGTTCAACAGGGGGCGGGCGAAACACCATATATTTT	CASSSTGGGRNTIYF
TRBD1	TRBV4-1	.	TRBJ1-3	TGCGCCAGCAGCCAAGATGAGGGGGCGTCTGGAAACACCATATATTTT	CASSQDEGASGNTIYF
.	TRBV6-2/TRBV6-3	.	TRBJ2-3	TGTGCCAGCAGTTACGAATTGGACGCCACTAGCACAGATACGCAGTATTTT	CASSYELDATSTDTQYF
.	TRBV15	.	TRBJ1-5	TGTGCCACCAGCATCGCGGGGGGGGGCAATCAGCCCCAGCATTTT	CATSIAGGGNQPQHF
.	TRBV6-5	once	TRBJ1-2	TGTGCCAGCAGTCCTCATAGTCCCTACTATGGCTACACCTTC	CASSPHSPYYGYTF
.	TRBV21-1	.	TRBJ2-7	TGTGCCAGCAGCAAAGTGAATAAGGCGGCCTACGAGCAGTACTTC	CASSKVNKAAYEQYF
.	TRBV12-3/TRBV12-4	.	TRBJ2-3	TGTGCCAGCAGTTCCTTATTCACAGATACGCAGTATTTT	CASSSLFTDTQYF
.	TRBV6-5	.	TRBJ1-6	TGTGCCAGCAGCCTGGCAGTTCAATCACCCCTCCACTTT	CASSLAVQSPLHF
.	TRBV4-2	.	TRBJ1-2	TGTGCCAGCAGCCATGAGACTCGAAACTATGGCTACACCTTC	CASSHETRNYGYTF
.	TRBV5-1	once	TRBJ2-1	TGCGCCAGCAGCACCCCCGGAGGGCAAATCCCTTTGACGCACAATGAGCAGTTCTTC	CASSTPGGQIPLTHNEQFF
TRBD1	TRBV5-1	.	TRBJ1-2	TGCGCCAGCAGCACAGGGACAGACCGGGGCTATGGCTACACCTTC	CASSTGTDRGYGYTF
TRBD2	TRBV30	.	TRBJ2-7	TGTGCCTGGGGGACTAAAATTGAGCAGTACTTC	CAWGTKIEQYF